The 30 T cell receptor beta chains given below trace back to one sample, sequenced in a study of T-cell reconstitution after alpha-beta-depleted transplantation in children. Unique molecular identifiers tagged the TCRbeta library. TCRdb called the PCR reads again in MiXCR, with one record for every CDR3 protein. The repertoire holds over 550,000 distinct CDR3 sequences, with about 10% as singletons. The starting material was PBMCs from the stem cell graft donor, obtained from the stem cell graft. The receptors were sampled from a human donor who donated a stem cell graft to a child with acute myeloid leukemia.

This clonotype was seen at least ten times. V usage is TRBV5-6 and J usage is TRBJ2-1, with 8 positions matching TRBD2. The V gene's germline CDR1 is SGHDT and CDR2 YYEEEE. After removal of 1 base from V and 4 bases from J, the junction contained 4 bases not matched to a gene. This CDR3 region has 15 residues. For the CDR3, the DNA is TGTGCCAGCAGCTTGCAAACTAGCGGATACAATGAGCAGTTCTTC. It encodes CASSLQTSGYNEQFF.

This clonotype was seen a few times. This chain links TRBV15 with TRBJ2-5; D unresolved. Germline loops: CDR1 LNHNV, CDR2 YYDKDF (reference sequence). The CDR3 loop spans 15 amino acids. V was shortened by 1 base and J by 5 bases, with 14 bases between the two germline ends. CDR3 nucleotides: TGTGCCACCAGCAGAGGACTTCCCTCTATGGAGACCCAGTACTTC. Residues: CATSRGLPSMETQYF.

V usage is TRBV18 and J usage is TRBJ2-5; 10 bases fit TRBD2. In germline, CDR1 is KGHSH, CDR2 LQKENI. V lost 2 bases to trimming and J lost 2 bases; unmatched junction nucleotides: 11. The CDR3 extends over 18 amino acids. CDR3 DNA sequence: TGTGCCAGCTCACCAATGCCCGGACTAGCGGTTTCACAAGAGACCCAGTACTTC. Translation gives CASSPMPGLAVSQETQYF.

A few counts support this clonotype. V usage is TRBV6-2 or TRBV6-3 and J usage is TRBJ2-1, with 14 nucleotides matching TRBD2. V shed 5 bases, J shed 5 bases, and the junction held 14 bases outside the gene matches. CDR1 is MNHEY and CDR2 is SVGEGT in the germline V gene. The CDR3 is 19 amino acids. The DNA for the CDR3 is TGTGCCAGCAGTAAGCCGCGCAGACTAGCGGGAGGGGCCCACAATGAGCAGTTCTTC. It yields the protein CASSKPRRLAGGAHNEQFF.

This clonotype has only a few counts. The V gene is TRBV5-1, the J gene TRBJ2-7; TRBD2 matches at 13 bases. Per the germline V gene, CDR1 is SGHRS and CDR2 is YFSETQ. The length of the CDR3 is 17 residues. V gave up 4 bases and J gave up 3 bases; unmatched junction bases: 10. The CDR3 nucleotides read TGCGCCAGCAGCAATCGACTAGCGGGAGGCCTCGTCTACGAGCAGTACTTC. This codes for CASSNRLAGGLVYEQYF. The whole variable domain, remainder taken from reference TRBV5-1 and TRBJ2-7, is KAGVTQTPRYLIKTRGQQVTLSCSPISGHRSVSWYQQTPGQGLQFLFEYFSETQRNKGNFPGRFSGRQFSNSRSEMNVSTLELGDSALYLCASSNRLAGGLVYEQYFGPGTRLTVT.

The rearrangement uses TRBV11-2 and TRBJ2-7; 8 bases agree with TRBD2. Looked up from germline, CDR1 is SGHAT and CDR2 is FQNNGV. The CDR3 extends over 15 amino acids. The trim removed 4 bases at V and 0 bases at J, leaving 5 bases unmatched. CDR3 amino acids: CASSYFSGASYEQYF. The CDR3 coding sequence is TGTGCCAGCAGCTACTTTAGCGGGGCCTCCTACGAGCAGTACTTC.

CDR3 residues: CASIPRVLTDSSGANVLTF. CDR3 coding DNA: TGTGCCAGCATCCCCCGGGTGTTGACGGATAGCTCTGGGGCCAACGTCCTGACTTTC. The gene calls are TRBV12-3 or TRBV12-4 and TRBJ2-6; D unclear. The CDR3 spans 19 residues. V lost 7 bases to trimming and J lost 0 bases, with 22 bases between them.

In its sample, this clonotype was seen many times. The chain combines TRBV2 with TRBJ2-3, with 12 bases lining up with TRBD2. Unmatched junction bases numbered 7, after V lost 6 bases and J lost 6 bases. This CDR3 region has 15 residues. Per the germline V gene, CDR1 is SNHLY and CDR2 is FYNNEI. The CDR3 DNA follows: TGTGCCAGCAGGGAGACTAGCGGGAGCTGGGATACGCAGTATTTT. Translating gives CASRETSGSWDTQYF.

This clonotype showed up many times. The genes are TRBV5-1 and TRBJ1-2; tentatively, D is TRBD1 (6 bases). The V gene's germline CDR1 is SGHRS and CDR2 YFSETQ. Trimming removed 4 bases at V and 4 bases at J, with 14 bases between. This CDR3 has 14 amino acids. CDR3 bases: TGCGCCAGCAGCCCTGACGGGGACATCTATGGCTACACCTTC. Protein: CASSPDGDIYGYTF.

The chain is built from TRBV7-9 and TRBJ1-1; possibly TRBD1 for D (5 bases). The ends were cut back, 5 bases at V and 7 bases at J, with 14 bases in the middle. The V gene's germline CDR1 is SEHNR and CDR2 FQNEAQ (reference sequence). The CDR3 is made up of 13 amino acids. The CDR3 DNA reads as TGTGCCAGCAGCGGTCTGGGGGACGTTGAAGCTTTCTTT. Translated: CASSGLGDVEAFF. The variable domain in full, with the rest retrieved from reference TRBV7-9 and TRBJ1-1, is DTGVSQNPRHKITKRGQNVTFRCDPISEHNRLYWYRQTLGQGPEFLTYFQNEAQLEKSRLLSDRFSAERPKGSFSTLEIQRTEQGDSAMYLCASSGLGDVEAFFGQGTRLTVV.

This clonotype was picked up a small number of times. This sequence joins TRBV7-9 and TRBJ2-3, with 11 positions matching TRBD2. CDR3 length equals 14 residues. The V segment lost 5 bases and the J segment 5 bases; nucleotides outside the gene matches: 3. Germline CDR1 and CDR2: SEHNR and FQNEAQ (reference sequence). CDR3 in DNA: TGTGCCAGCAGCCAACTAGCGGGAGAAGATACGCAGTATTTT. Translation: CASSQLAGEDTQYF.

This clonotype was picked up many times. This chain joins TRBV6-5 and TRBJ1-2; 8 bases are a match to TRBD1. The germline gives CDR1 MNHEY, CDR2 SVGAGI. Trimming at V came to 4 bases and at J to 4 bases, leaving 8 bases not matched to a gene. This CDR3 contains 15 residues. The CDR3 is CASSFRQGPGYGYTF. Written as DNA, the CDR3 is TGTGCCAGCAGTTTCCGACAGGGGCCTGGCTATGGCTACACCTTC.

The chain recombines TRBV14 with TRBJ2-1; 7 bases match TRBD2. V dropped 0 bases and J dropped 4; count of bases not matched to a gene: 9. Germline V gene data show CDR1 as SGHDN and CDR2 as FVKESK. The CDR3 is made up of 17 amino acids. The CDR3: CASSQDRLAVLYNEQFF. CDR3 coding DNA: TGTGCCAGCAGCCAAGATCGGCTAGCGGTTCTATACAATGAGCAGTTCTTC.

This clonotype came up many times. The chain carries TRBV6-5 and TRBJ2-7; the match to TRBD1 covers 7 bases. The CDR3 spans 14 residues. Germline CDR1 reads MNHEY; CDR2 reads SVGAGI. V lost 2 bases, J lost 5 bases, and 6 bases stayed unmatched. This CDR3 reads CASSYLGQPDEQYF. Here the CDR3 DNA reads TGTGCCAGCAGTTACCTGGGACAGCCCGACGAGCAGTACTTC.

This clonotype has at least ten counts. DNA of the CDR3: TGTGCCAGCCCGAGACTAGCGGGAGGGGAGACCCAGTACTTC. Protein: CASPRLAGGETQYF. V gene TRBV6-2 or TRBV6-3 combines with J gene TRBJ2-5; 14 bases are shared with TRBD2. The CDR3 has 14 amino acids. From germline, CDR1 is MNHEY and CDR2 SVGEGT. Germline trimming cut 8 bases from V and 5 bases from J; bases unmatched to any gene: 4.

This clonotype was seen more than once but under ten times. The J gene is TRBJ2-1, the V gene TRBV3-1; TRBD1 agrees at 7 bases. CDR1 LGHDT and CDR2 YNNKEL come from the germline V gene (reference sequence). The CDR3 is 15 residues long. The V and J ends lost 3 bases and 7 bases, in that order; junction bases with no gene match: 9. CDR3 DNA sequence: TGTGCCAGCAGCCACAACAGGGGTACGGAGAATGAGCAGTTCTTC. Its translation is CASSHNRGTENEQFF.

This clonotype was observed a handful of times. J is TRBJ1-6 and V is TRBV15; 9 nucleotides agree with TRBD1. In germline, CDR1 is LNHNV, CDR2 YYDKDF (reference sequence). The CDR3 runs to 14 residues. Trimming took 6 bases from V and 4 from J; bases not matched to a gene: 1. Here the CDR3 reads CATRDRGYNSPLHF. CDR3 coding DNA: TGTGCCACCAGGGACAGGGGATATAATTCACCCCTCCACTTT.

This clonotype was observed at least ten times. The rearrangement joins TRBV3-1 to TRBJ2-7; D possibly uses TRBD1 or TRBD2 (5 bases each). Between the trimmed V and J ends, which lost 3 bases and 6 bases, there was a span of 6 bases. CDR1 and CDR2 from the germline V gene are LGHDT and YNNKEL (reference sequence). The CDR3 has 11 amino acids. DNA for the CDR3: TGTGCCAGCAGCCACGGGACCGAGCAGTACTTC. Translation: CASSHGTEQYF.

This clonotype was recorded a few times. The chain recombines TRBV20-1 with TRBJ2-3; D is unresolved. The CDR3 has 15 residues. Deletions cut 0 bases from V and 0 bases from J, with 10 bases between. Germline CDR1 and CDR2: DFQATT and SNEGSKA (reference sequence). CDR3 nucleotide sequence: TGCAGTGCTAGAGATTCACGGGCTAGCACAGATACGCAGTATTTT. Protein product: CSARDSRASTDTQYF.

This clonotype was seen a handful of times. The chain couples TRBV20-1 to TRBJ2-7; 7 bases are a match to TRBD2. Germline CDR1 and CDR2: DFQATT and SNEGSKA (reference sequence). This CDR3 spans 14 amino acids. The V gene end was trimmed by 2 bases and the J gene end by 5 bases; junction bases not matched to a gene: 9. The CDR3, as DNA: TGCAGTGCTAGAATCGGGGGGAGGGTCGACGAGCAGTACTTC. This sequence encodes CSARIGGRVDEQYF.

There are a few counts of this clonotype. The chain links TRBV7-2 to TRBJ2-5; tentatively, D is TRBD1 (5 bases). Trimming shortened V by 6 bases and J by 4 bases, and 18 bases separated the two germline ends. The CDR3 is 15 amino acids. Per the germline V gene, CDR1 is SGHTA and CDR2 is FQGNSA. The CDR3 DNA reads TGTGCCAGCAGGTCGACCCAGGGTTGGGGAGAGACCCAGTACTTC. It codes for CASRSTQGWGETQYF.

This clonotype occurred a few times. The CDR3 sequence: CASSRDRLYSNQPQHF. The CDR3 DNA reads TGTGCCAGCAGCCGCGACAGGTTATATAGCAATCAGCCCCAGCATTTT. This rearrangement joins TRBV12-3 or TRBV12-4 to TRBJ1-5; the D gene is possibly TRBD1 (6 bases). The CDR3 runs 16 residues. Trimming left V 6 bases short and J 0 bases short, with 15 bases between.

A few counts support this clonotype. The chain couples TRBV15 to TRBJ2-7; perhaps TRBD2 as D (7 bases). The CDR3 contains 16 residues. Trimming shortened V by 0 bases and J by 6 bases, and 18 bases separated the two germline ends. Germline assignment: CDR1 LNHNV and CDR2 YYDKDF (reference sequence). CDR3 amino acids: CATSRDIRGGVGEQYF. The DNA of the CDR3 is TGTGCCACCAGCAGAGATATTAGGGGGGGAGTGGGCGAGCAGTACTTC.

Comments on this clonotype: A read error may explain this, as a much larger clone is one base away. CDR3 loop: CSARDGEAYEQYF. DNA of the CDR3: TGCAGTGCTAGAGATGGGGAAGCCTACGAGCAGTACTTC. The chain combines TRBV20-1 with TRBJ2-7; D not resolved. Germline values: CDR1 DFQATT, CDR2 SNEGSKA (reference sequence). CDR3 length: 13 residues. V shed 0 bases and J shed 2 bases, with 8 bases lying between them.

The V call is TRBV20-1, the J call TRBJ2-1; TRBD2 agrees at 11 bases. This CDR3 has 14 residues. The V gene's germline CDR1 is DFQATT and CDR2 SNEGSKA (reference sequence). The V segment lost 8 bases and the J segment 6 bases; nucleotides outside the gene matches: 9. In nucleotides, the CDR3 is TGCAGTTATAATAGCGGGAGGGCAGGCAATGAGCAGTTCTTC. Amino acids: CSYNSGRAGNEQFF.

This chain uses TRBV20-1 with TRBJ2-7; D gene unclear. V lost 0 bases, J lost 4 bases, and 10 bases lay in between. Germline CDR1 reads DFQATT; CDR2 reads SNEGSKA (reference sequence). The CDR3 consists of 13 residues. The CDR3 reads CSARDKRVYEQYF. CDR3 DNA sequence: TGCAGTGCTAGAGATAAAAGGGTTTACGAGCAGTACTTC.

This chain connects TRBV20-1 to TRBJ2-5, with 10 bases lining up with TRBD1. The CDR3 has 15 residues. From germline, CDR1 is DFQATT and CDR2 SNEGSKA (reference sequence). With 0 bases clipped from V and 1 base from J, the junction kept 2 bases outside the gene matches. DNA of the CDR3: TGCAGTGCTAGAGATCGGACAGGGGGCCAAGAGACCCAGTACTTC. Its translation: CSARDRTGGQETQYF.

This clonotype was detected only a few times. The chain recombines TRBV7-3 with TRBJ2-4; 9 nucleotides match TRBD2. The trim removed 2 bases at V and 4 bases at J, leaving 3 bases unmatched. Germline CDR1 is SGHTA and CDR2 is FQGTGA. This CDR3 has 15 residues. The CDR3, as DNA: TGTGCCAGCAGCTTACTAGCGGGGCCAAAAAACATTCAGTACTTC. Its protein product is CASSLLAGPKNIQYF.

This clonotype has ten or more counts. V usage is TRBV6-2 or TRBV6-3 and J usage is TRBJ2-3; D unresolved. Germline CDR1 and CDR2: MNHEY and SVGEGT. The V gene lost 5 bases and the J gene lost 2 bases, with 14 bases spanning the gap. The CDR3 is made up of 15 amino acids. The CDR3 nucleotides read TGTGCCAGCAGTCCCCTTGGATTTTACACAGATACGCAGTATTTT. Protein sequence: CASSPLGFYTDTQYF.

This clonotype was seen at least ten times. V gene TRBV18 combines with J gene TRBJ1-5, with D possibly matching TRBD1 (5 bases). V lost 3 bases and J 5 bases, leaving 11 bases between the germline ends. The length of the CDR3 is 14 residues. Germline V gene data show CDR1 as KGHSH and CDR2 as LQKENI. CDR3 sequence reads: CASSPSGSDQPQHF. CDR3 bases: TGTGCCAGCTCACCCTCAGGGAGCGATCAGCCCCAGCATTTT.